The 32 T cell receptor beta chains in this list originate from one sample, sequenced in a study of blood T cell repertoires in COVID-19. Data came from immunoSEQ multiplex PCR; TCRdb stores just in-frame clones and leaves some out. The table has roughly 130,000 clones, approximately 80% seen once. The sample taken for sequencing was PBMCs or T cells enriched from blood (not recorded which). The source is a man aged 45-65 years who had recovered from COVID-19.

This chain connects TRBV30 to TRBJ1-5; D remains ambiguous. From germline, CDR1 is GTSNPN and CDR2 SVGIG (reference sequence). CDR3 size: 16 residues. V was shortened by 0 bases and J by 0 bases, with 12 bases between the two germline ends. The chain's CDR3 is CAWSVGAGDSNQPQHF. CDR3 sequence (DNA): TGTGCCTGGAGTGTAGGTGCGGGAGATAGCAATCAGCCCCAGCATTTT.

V and J are TRBV13 and TRBJ2-3, with 13 bases fitting TRBD2. The CDR3 is made up of 17 amino acids. V lost 5 bases and J lost 2; bases outside the gene matches: 7. Germline CDR1 reads PRHDT; CDR2 reads FYEKMQ (reference sequence). The CDR3 nucleotides are TGTGCCAGCAGCCGCCCGGGACTAGCGGGGTTCACAGATACGCAGTATTTT. It encodes CASSRPGLAGFTDTQYF.

This chain uses TRBV28 with TRBJ1-4; the match to TRBD1 covers 7 bases. V lost 3 bases to trimming and J lost 0 bases; unmatched junction nucleotides: 1. The V gene's germline CDR1 is MDHEN and CDR2 SYDVKM. The CDR3 sequence is 15 residues long. The CDR3 reads CASSLTGSTNEKLFF. The CDR3 DNA follows: TGTGCCAGCAGTTTGACAGGGTCAACTAATGAAAAACTGTTTTTT.

This clone was seen just once. The chain uses TRBV5-4 and TRBJ2-1; tentative D call: TRBD1 (6 bases). The CDR3 is made up of 14 amino acids. Trimming took off 2 bases at V and 2 bases at J, with 8 bases between the two ends. Germline CDR1 SGHNT, CDR2 YYREEE (reference sequence). Here the CDR3 reads CASSFTGTYNEQFF. CDR3 bases: TGTGCCAGCAGCTTCACAGGGACCTACAATGAGCAGTTCTTC.

This chain joins TRBV5-8 and TRBJ2-5, with 10 bases lining up with TRBD2. The CDR3 is 16 amino acids. Looked up from germline, CDR1 is SGHTS and CDR2 is YDEGEE. The J segment lost 1 base and the V segment lost 0 bases, leaving 3 bases of the junction unmatched. The CDR3 region has the DNA TGTGCCAGCAGCTTGGGGACTAGCGGAGGCCAAGAGACCCAGTACTTC. It yields the protein CASSLGTSGGQETQYF.

The rearrangement joins TRBV7-2 to TRBJ2-1, with no clear D. Between the trimmed V and J ends, which lost 1 base and 6 bases, there was a span of 10 bases. This CDR3 has 14 residues. The germline CDR1 and CDR2 sequences are SGHTA and FQGNSA. CDR3 loop: CASSLVRLINEQFF. The CDR3 nucleotides are TGTGCCAGCAGCTTAGTGAGACTGATCAATGAGCAGTTCTTC.

This chain connects TRBV4-3 to TRBJ1-2; TRBD1 agrees at 11 bases. The length of the CDR3 is 15 residues. CDR1 is LGHNA and CDR2 is YSLEER in the germline V gene. V gave up 1 base and J gave up 4 bases; unmatched junction bases: 2. In DNA, the CDR3 is TGCGCCAGCAGCCAAGGGACAGGGGGCGGCTATGGCTACACCTTC. It yields the protein CASSQGTGGGYGYTF.

V is TRBV28 and J is TRBJ1-4; 7 bases are a match to TRBD1. CDR3 length: 16 residues. J was trimmed by 7 bases and V by 6 bases; bases with no gene match: 14. Germline V gene lookup returns CDR1 MDHEN and CDR2 SYDVKM. The CDR3 protein is CASSRPRQGLFEKLFF. DNA for the CDR3: TGTGCCAGCAGCCGGCCCCGACAGGGTCTTTTTGAAAAACTGTTTTTT.

This rearrangement joins TRBV6-6 to TRBJ2-3, with 7 bases identical to TRBD2. Looked up from germline, CDR1 is MNHNY and CDR2 is SVGAGI (reference sequence). The CDR3 is 14 residues long. After removal of 4 bases from V and 1 base from J, the junction contained 2 bases not matched to a gene. The CDR3 bases are TGTGCCAGCAGTTGGGCGGGGGGCACAGATACGCAGTATTTT. Translating gives CASSWAGGTDTQYF.

The V and J genes are TRBV24-1 and TRBJ1-1, with 10 bases matching TRBD1. CDR3 length: 15 amino acids. Germline V CDR1 and CDR2: KGHDR, SFDVKD. V lost 3 bases to trimming and J lost 5 bases; unmatched junction nucleotides: 5. The CDR3 sequence is CATSDRTGGETEAFF. The CDR3 DNA is TGTGCCACCAGTGATCGGACAGGGGGGGAGACTGAAGCTTTCTTT.

The rearrangement links TRBV4-2 to TRBJ1-1; D may be TRBD1 (6 bases). V lost 0 bases, J lost 6 bases, and 8 bases lay in between. Looked up from germline, CDR1 is LGHNA and CDR2 is YNFKEQ. This CDR3 comprises 13 residues. The CDR3 sequence is CASSQDRGAEAFF. In DNA form, the CDR3 reads TGTGCCAGCAGCCAAGACAGGGGCGCTGAAGCTTTCTTT.

The chain employs TRBV11-2 and TRBJ2-3, with 10 bases matching TRBD2. The germline V gene has CDR1 SGHAT and CDR2 FQNNGV. This CDR3 contains 17 residues. V lost 2 bases and J lost 2; bases outside the gene matches: 7. The CDR3 is CASSLRLAGATTDTQYF. CDR3 sequence (DNA): TGTGCCAGCAGCTTACGCCTAGCGGGGGCTACCACAGATACGCAGTATTTT.

This chain links TRBV29-1 with TRBJ1-1; D remains ambiguous. The CDR3 runs to 11 residues. The germline CDR1 and CDR2 sequences are SQVTM and ANQGSEA. With 4 bases removed from V and 0 bases from J, the gap between germline ends came to 3 bases. CDR3 DNA: TGCAGCGTTGTAGTGAACACTGAAGCTTTCTTT. Protein product: CSVVVNTEAFF.

J is TRBJ2-2 and V is TRBV19, with 7 bases that match TRBD2. The CDR3 totals 15 residues. The V gene end was trimmed by 3 bases and the J gene end by 2 bases; junction bases not matched to a gene: 3. Germline V lookup: CDR1 LNHDA, CDR2 SQIVND (reference sequence). CDR3 residues: CASSMAGDNTGELFF. Written as DNA, the CDR3 is TGTGCCAGTAGTATGGCGGGGGATAACACCGGGGAGCTGTTTTTT.

The chain has TRBV7-3 and TRBJ1-2, with D possibly being TRBD1 (6 bases). Germline-derived CDR1 and CDR2 are SGHTA and FQGTGA. V lost 5 bases and J lost 3, with 10 bases in between. The CDR3 has 13 residues. In DNA form, the CDR3 reads TGTGCCAGCAGCCAAGGGGGGGACTATGGCTACACCTTC. It is translated as CASSQGGDYGYTF.

The chain is built from TRBV3-1 (or the pseudogene TRBV3-2) and TRBJ1-6; D ambiguous. CDR1 and CDR2 (germline): LGHDT, YNNKEL (reference sequence). V was pared by 8 bases and J by 7 bases, with 9 bases between. CDR3 size: 12 residues. The CDR3 DNA reads as TGTGCCAGCGGGCAGTTGAATTCACCCCTCCACTTT. It translates to CASGQLNSPLHF.

The rearrangement links TRBV4-3 to TRBJ1-5, with a tentative D call TRBD1 (6 bases). There are 16 residues in the CDR3. Germline V gene data show CDR1 as LGHNA and CDR2 as YSLEER. The V and J ends lost 0 bases and 2 bases respectively, with 11 bases between them. CDR3 in DNA: TGCGCCAGCAGCCAAGATGGGGGGGCCGGCAATCAGCCCCAGCATTTT. This codes for CASSQDGGAGNQPQHF.

The chain recombines TRBV5-1 with TRBJ1-1; D may be TRBD1 (6 bases). The ends were cut back, 4 bases at V and 2 bases at J, with 9 bases in the middle. Germline V gives CDR1 SGHRS, CDR2 YFSETQ. The CDR3 is 13 amino acids. This chain's CDR3 is CASSPQGNTEAFF. The DNA of the CDR3 is TGCGCCAGCAGCCCACAGGGAAACACTGAAGCTTTCTTT.

The rearrangement links TRBV19 to TRBJ1-5, with TRBD1 matching 11 bases. The CDR3 spans 16 residues. The V gene's germline CDR1 is LNHDA and CDR2 SQIVND (reference sequence). V lost 6 bases to trimming and J lost 3 bases; unmatched junction nucleotides: 7. In nucleotides, the CDR3 is TGTGCCAGTAGCCCGAAGGACAGGGGGCTCAATCAGCCCCAGCATTTT. It yields the protein CASSPKDRGLNQPQHF.

The chain has TRBV6-5 and TRBJ2-2; weak D call: TRBD2 (5 bases). Looked up from germline, CDR1 is MNHEY and CDR2 is SVGAGI. This CDR3 region has 15 residues. V lost 6 bases to trimming and J lost 4 bases, with 15 bases between them. CDR3 amino acids: CASSWTGDVTGELFF. The CDR3 DNA reads as TGTGCCAGCAGCTGGACTGGAGATGTCACCGGGGAGCTGTTTTTT.

This chain joins TRBV7-6 and TRBJ1-5; 7 positions agree with TRBD1. The CDR3 loop spans 16 amino acids. The trim removed 5 bases at V and 0 bases at J, leaving 7 bases unmatched. The germline CDR1 and CDR2 sequences are SGHVS and FNYEAQ. This CDR3 is CASSKYRDSSNQPQHF. The CDR3 DNA reads TGTGCCAGCAGCAAATACCGGGACAGTAGCAATCAGCCCCAGCATTTT. Full variable domain (remainder filled in from reference TRBV7-6 and TRBJ1-5): GAGVSQSPRYKVTKRGQDVALRCDPISGHVSLYWYRQALGQGPEFLTYFNYEAQQDKSGLPNDRFSAERPEGSISTLTIQRTEQRDSAMYRCASSKYRDSSNQPQHFGDGTRLSIL.

This clone was recorded once. This chain's CDR3 is CASSLGPPGQDSGNTIYF. CDR3 nucleotide sequence: TGCGCCAGCAGCTTGGGGCCTCCGGGACAGGACTCTGGAAACACCATATATTTT. The chain combines TRBV5-1 with TRBJ1-3, with 8 bases identical to TRBD1. V lost 0 bases and J lost 0; bases outside the gene matches: 8. This CDR3 spans 18 amino acids. In germline, CDR1 is SGHRS, CDR2 YFSETQ.

CDR3 sequence reads: CASRGQGGNNGYTF. The CDR3 coding sequence is TGTGCCAGTAGGGGACAGGGGGGAAATAATGGCTACACCTTC. J is TRBJ1-2 and V is TRBV19, with 11 bases matching TRBD1. V lost 6 bases to trimming and J lost 6 bases; unmatched junction nucleotides: 6. Per the germline V gene, CDR1 is LNHDA and CDR2 is SQIVND (reference sequence). This CDR3 contains 14 residues.

The rearrangement joins TRBV29-1 to TRBJ1-5, with D perhaps TRBD1 (5 bases). With 4 bases removed from V and 3 bases from J, the gap between germline ends came to 25 bases. Germline lookup yields CDR1 SQVTM and CDR2 ANQGSEA. This CDR3 contains 18 residues. The DNA of the CDR3 is TGCAGCGTTGCGGTTCGGGGGAGCGGAGGGGTTTCCAATCAGCCCCAGCATTTT. This gives the protein CSVAVRGSGGVSNQPQHF.

The genes are TRBV4-3 and TRBJ2-7, with D perhaps TRBD1 (6 bases). Germline V lookup: CDR1 LGHNA, CDR2 YSLEER. The CDR3 runs to 15 residues. The germline V and J ends were trimmed by 3 bases and 2 bases, with 14 bases remaining between them. The CDR3: CASSHRTDFAYEQYF. In DNA, the CDR3 is TGCGCCAGCAGCCATAGGACAGACTTCGCCTACGAGCAGTACTTC.

The chain employs TRBV19 and TRBJ1-5, with D unresolved. Trimming took 5 bases from V and 2 from J, leaving 10 bases between them. This CDR3 spans 14 amino acids. Germline assignment: CDR1 LNHDA and CDR2 SQIVND (reference sequence). The CDR3 DNA follows: TGTGCCAGTAGTCCGACTTGGGGCAATCAGCCCCAGCATTTT. Protein: CASSPTWGNQPQHF.

This chain joins TRBV9 and TRBJ1-1; D might be TRBD1 (6 bases). Trimming pared 3 bases from V and 1 base from J, leaving 7 bases between. The CDR3 totals 13 residues. Germline lookup yields CDR1 SGDLS and CDR2 YYNGEE. The CDR3 coding sequence is TGTGCCAGCAGCGCGGGACAGAACACTGAAGCTTTCTTT. Its translation is CASSAGQNTEAFF. Full variable domain (missing parts from reference TRBV9 and TRBJ1-1): DSGVTQTPKHLITATGQRVTLRCSPRSGDLSVYWYQQSLDQGLQFLIQYYNGEERAKGNILERFSAQQFPDLHSELNLSSLELGDSALYFCASSAGQNTEAFFGQGTRLTVV.

This clone has just one count. The chain has TRBV7-9 and TRBJ2-7, with D maybe TRBD1 (5 bases). The CDR3 length is 14 residues. Germline loops: CDR1 SEHNR, CDR2 FQNEAQ (reference sequence). Deletions cut 5 bases from V and 2 bases from J, with 13 bases between. The CDR3 region is CASSPAGSPYEQYF. The CDR3 DNA is TGTGCCAGCAGCCCGGCAGGGTCCCCCTACGAGCAGTACTTC.

The J gene is TRBJ2-2, the V gene TRBV28, with 7 bases that match TRBD2. The junction had 15 bases not matched to a gene; V was cut back by 4 bases and J by 4 bases. Germline V CDR1 and CDR2: MDHEN, SYDVKM. The CDR3 consists of 18 residues. The CDR3 sequence: CASSSSNRLALPTGELFF. The CDR3 DNA reads as TGTGCCAGCAGTTCCTCGAACCGACTAGCCCTGCCCACCGGGGAGCTGTTTTTT.

The rearrangement uses TRBV29-1 and TRBJ1-5; D unclear. This CDR3 spans 14 amino acids. Germline lookup yields CDR1 SQVTM and CDR2 ANQGSEA. V was trimmed by 4 bases and J by 2 bases, leaving 12 bases between them. This CDR3 is CSVGVGGGNQPQHF. DNA for the CDR3: TGCAGCGTTGGCGTAGGAGGAGGCAATCAGCCCCAGCATTTT.

V is TRBV11-2 and J is TRBJ1-2; TRBD1 matches at 12 bases. The CDR3 has 14 amino acids. Unmatched junction bases numbered 6, after V lost 3 bases and J lost 10 bases. The V gene's germline CDR1 is SGHAT and CDR2 FQNNGV. DNA of the CDR3: TGTGCCAGCAGCTTGGGGACAGGGGGCGACCCCTACACCTTC. It yields the protein CASSLGTGGDPYTF.

This chain links TRBV7-4 with TRBJ2-7; D ambiguous. The germline gives CDR1 SGHVT, CDR2 SQSDAQ. CDR3 length: 11 residues. V was pared by 8 bases and J by 3 bases, with 8 bases between. DNA for the CDR3: TGTGCCAGCTCGCGAAGCTACGAGCAGTACTTC. As protein: CASSRSYEQYF.